One sample yielded the 20 T cell receptor beta chains listed below, sequenced in a study of T cell repertoires in cytomegalovirus infection. Using its own MiXCR run on the reads, TCRdb lists one record per CDR3 protein. The sample has around 270,000 distinct CDR3 sequences; around 9% are singletons. The sequenced material came from PBMCs. These receptors all stem from a human donor in good health (CMV status not recorded). Some clones in this sample may be carry-over from other donors' samples.

This clonotype appeared many times. The chain joins TRBV7-2 to TRBJ2-2, with D perhaps TRBD1 or TRBD2 (5 bases each). Germline V CDR1 and CDR2: SGHTA, FQGNSA. CDR3 size: 15 residues. Between the trimmed V and J ends, which lost 7 bases and 0 bases, there was a span of 12 bases. In DNA form, the CDR3 reads TGTGCCAGCACCCTCCGGGGCACGAACACCGGGGAGCTGTTTTTT. Protein sequence: CASTLRGTNTGELFF.

Comment on this clonotype: A much bigger clone sits one base away, suggesting this may be a read error. V is TRBV7-6 and J is TRBJ2-5; D uncertain. The CDR3 has 13 residues. V was trimmed by 4 bases and J by 4 bases, leaving 10 bases between them. Germline V gives CDR1 SGHVS, CDR2 FNYEAQ. CDR3 in amino acids: CASSSSYGETQYF. Here the CDR3 DNA reads TGTGCCAGCAGCTCCTCATACGGAGAGACCCAGTACTTC. The complete variable domain, with remaining parts taken from reference TRBV7-6 and TRBJ2-5, reads GAGVSQSPRYKVTKRGQDVALRCDPISGHVSLYWYRQALGQGPEFLTYFNYEAQQDKSGLPNDRFSAERPEGSISTLTIQRTEQRDSAMYRCASSSSYGETQYFGPGTRLLVL.

In its sample, this clonotype was seen many times. The chain is built from TRBV12-3 or TRBV12-4 and TRBJ1-1, with D unresolved. There are 12 residues in the CDR3. V lost 5 bases and J lost 6, with 10 bases in between. The CDR3 sequence is CASSIGRAEAFF. In DNA, the CDR3 is TGTGCCAGCAGTATTGGAAGGGCTGAAGCTTTCTTT.

This clonotype appeared many times. The CDR3 is CASSVDGSSGNTIYF. DNA for the CDR3: TGTGCCAGCAGCGTAGACGGCTCCTCTGGAAACACCATATATTTT. V usage is TRBV9 and J usage is TRBJ1-3; no definite D call. The germline gives CDR1 SGDLS, CDR2 YYNGEE. V was cut by 0 bases and J by 0 bases, with 7 bases left in between. This CDR3 has 15 residues.

The table lists this clonotype with many counts. The chain employs TRBV7-8 and TRBJ2-3; 14 bases are shared with TRBD2. Per germline, CDR1 SGHVS and CDR2 FQNEAQ. J gave up 3 bases and V 1 base, and 9 bases lay outside the gene matches. There are 19 residues in the CDR3. The CDR3 protein is CASSLGGGTSGSGTDTQYF. The DNA for the CDR3 is TGTGCCAGCAGCTTAGGGGGCGGGACTAGCGGGAGCGGAACAGATACGCAGTATTTT.

This clonotype occurred a few times. The chain joins TRBV3-1 to TRBJ2-1; 11 bases fit TRBD2. This CDR3 is 17 amino acids long. The V gene end was trimmed by 3 bases and the J gene end by 11 bases; junction bases not matched to a gene: 15. Germline V gene data show CDR1 as LGHDT and CDR2 as YNNKEL (reference sequence). The chain's CDR3 is CASSQPLLAGEPAQQFF. The DNA of the CDR3 is TGTGCCAGCAGCCAGCCGCTACTAGCGGGGGAACCCGCTCAGCAGTTCTTC.

This clonotype came up a few times. The chain combines TRBV11-3 with TRBJ2-3; 9 bases line up with TRBD2. The CDR3 length is 13 residues. The V and J ends lost 8 bases and 2 bases, in that order; junction bases with no gene match: 2. Germline values: CDR1 SGHNT, CDR2 YENEEA. The CDR3 sequence is CASERGDTDTQYF. The CDR3 nucleotides are TGTGCCAGCGAGCGGGGGGACACAGATACGCAGTATTTT.

This clonotype was seen repeatedly, ten times or more. This chain uses TRBV11-2 with TRBJ2-2, with D perhaps matching TRBD2 (5 bases). This CDR3 is 14 amino acids long. The V gene's germline CDR1 is SGHAT and CDR2 FQNNGV. With 6 bases removed from V and 1 base from J, the gap between germline ends came to 9 bases. DNA of the CDR3: TGTGCCAGCAGGAGGGCACTGAACACCGGGGAGCTGTTTTTT. Translation gives CASRRALNTGELFF.

At least ten counts were recorded for this clonotype. The gene calls are TRBV7-2 and TRBJ2-3, with a possible D match to TRBD1 (5 bases). The CDR3 length is 14 residues. Germline V gene sequence: CDR1 SGHTA, CDR2 FQGNSA. V lost 1 base and J 1 base, leaving 6 bases between the germline ends. The CDR3 DNA follows: TGTGCCAGCAGCTTAGTGGGGCGCACAGATACGCAGTATTTT. Protein: CASSLVGRTDTQYF.

In this sample, this clonotype turned up many times. The chain joins TRBV28 to TRBJ1-5; D remains ambiguous. CDR1 is MDHEN, CDR2 SYDVKM, per germline. With 1 base removed from V and 2 bases from J, the gap between germline ends came to 9 bases. This CDR3 contains 15 residues. CDR3 DNA sequence: TGTGCCAGCAGTTTATCAGCGGCGGGCAATCAGCCCCAGCATTTT. This gives the protein CASSLSAAGNQPQHF. The entire variable domain, with the rest obtained from reference TRBV28 and TRBJ1-5, is as follows: DVKVTQSSRYLVKRTGEKVFLECVQDMDHENMFWYRQDPGLGLRLIYFSYDVKMKEKGDIPEGYSVSREKKERFSLILESASTNQTSMYLCASSLSAAGNQPQHFGDGTRLSIL.

This clonotype has more than one count but fewer than ten. The rearrangement joins TRBV5-1 to TRBJ2-1, with TRBD2 identical over 13 bases. The CDR3 has 17 amino acids. The junction had 5 bases not matched to a gene; V was cut back by 0 bases and J by 5 bases. Germline V gene sequence: CDR1 SGHRS, CDR2 YFSETQ. The CDR3 is CASSLAGGLAGDNEQFF. CDR3 DNA: TGCGCCAGCAGCTTGGCGGGAGGACTAGCGGGGGACAATGAGCAGTTCTTC.

This clonotype showed up many times. This sequence joins TRBV28 and TRBJ2-7; TRBD1 matches 8 bases. Germline CDR1 reads MDHEN; CDR2 reads SYDVKM. The CDR3 is 16 amino acids. The junction had 14 bases not matched to a gene; V was cut back by 2 bases and J by 8 bases. The CDR3 DNA reads as TGTGCCAGCAGTTTAATCAGCCAGGGGGCCGCGAGGCAGCAGTACTTC. Translated: CASSLISQGAARQQYF.

This clonotype was counted a few times. This chain links TRBV12-3 or TRBV12-4 with TRBJ1-2; 10 bases fit TRBD1. V shed 3 bases, J shed 4 bases, and the junction held 5 bases outside the gene matches. CDR3 length equals 15 residues. CDR3 residues: CASSFETGGIYGYTF. The CDR3, as DNA: TGTGCCAGCAGTTTCGAGACAGGGGGCATCTATGGCTACACCTTC.

This clonotype came up many times. The chain uses TRBV7-6 and TRBJ2-3, with 9 positions matching TRBD2. Trimming at V came to 4 bases and at J to 1 base, leaving 6 bases not matched to a gene. The CDR3 runs to 16 residues. Germline CDR1 SGHVS, CDR2 FNYEAQ. Here the CDR3 DNA reads TGTGCCAGCAGCTCCTTGAGCGGGGGGCGCACAGATACGCAGTATTTT. Protein product: CASSSLSGGRTDTQYF.

The rearrangement uses TRBV12-3 or TRBV12-4 and TRBJ2-7; D is unclear. The V gene lost 3 bases and the J gene lost 3 bases, with 9 bases spanning the gap. The CDR3 is 13 residues long. CDR3 nucleotide sequence: TGTGCCAGCAGTTTTGGTTCTGTCTACGAGCAGTACTTC. Its protein product is CASSFGSVYEQYF.

V gene TRBV5-1 combines with J gene TRBJ2-3; a weak D match, TRBD2 (6 bases). CDR3 length: 14 amino acids. Between the trimmed V and J ends, which lost 6 bases and 5 bases, there was a span of 16 bases. CDR1 is SGHRS, CDR2 YFSETQ, per germline. This CDR3 reads CASKNPSGGDTQYF. CDR3 DNA: TGCGCCAGCAAGAATCCTTCCGGGGGAGATACGCAGTATTTT. Using reference TRBV5-1 and TRBJ2-3 for the parts outside the CDR3, the full variable domain is KAGVTQTPRYLIKTRGQQVTLSCSPISGHRSVSWYQQTPGQGLQFLFEYFSETQRNKGNFPGRFSGRQFSNSRSEMNVSTLELGDSALYLCASKNPSGGDTQYFGPGTRLTVL.

This clonotype was seen ten or more times. The chain recombines TRBV7-2 with TRBJ2-3, with a tentative D call TRBD1 (5 bases). From germline, CDR1 is SGHTA and CDR2 FQGNSA. This CDR3 has 14 amino acids. V was clipped by 4 bases and J by 1 base, with 9 bases between them. CDR3 DNA sequence: TGTGCCAGCAGCTCACAGGCGCGCACAGATACGCAGTATTTT. Encoded protein: CASSSQARTDTQYF.

This CDR3 reads CASSTDATFNQPQHF. In DNA form, the CDR3 reads TGTGCCAGCAGCACCGACGCAACCTTCAATCAGCCCCAGCATTTT. The rearrangement links TRBV11-2 to TRBJ1-5; D gene unclear. V gave up 5 bases and J gave up 3 bases, with 14 bases separating them. Per germline, CDR1 SGHAT and CDR2 FQNNGV. The CDR3 loop spans 15 amino acids. The whole variable domain, filled in from reference TRBV11-2 and TRBJ1-5, reads EAGVAQSPRYKIIEKRQSVAFWCNPISGHATLYWYQQILGQGPKLLIQFQNNGVVDDSQLPKDRFSAERLKGVDSTLKIQPAKLEDSAVYLCASSTDATFNQPQHFGDGTRLSIL.

This clonotype was observed at least ten times. The rearrangement links TRBV7-2 to TRBJ2-7; perhaps D is TRBD1 or TRBD2 (5 bases each). Germline V gives CDR1 SGHTA, CDR2 FQGNSA. The CDR3 is made up of 14 amino acids. Trimming removed 5 bases at V and 6 bases at J, with 17 bases between. The CDR3 loop is CASSQLGAQGEQYF. DNA for the CDR3: TGTGCCAGCAGCCAACTGGGAGCCCAGGGCGAGCAGTACTTC.

In this sample, this clonotype turned up many times. The chain recombines TRBV7-2 with TRBJ2-3; TRBD2 agrees at 7 bases. This CDR3 has 16 residues. Germline V gene data show CDR1 as SGHTA and CDR2 as FQGNSA. V shed 5 bases, J shed 4 bases, and the junction held 12 bases outside the gene matches. Here the CDR3 reads CASSLERGARPDTQYF. The DNA of the CDR3 is TGTGCCAGCAGCCTAGAGCGGGGAGCCCGCCCAGATACGCAGTATTTT.